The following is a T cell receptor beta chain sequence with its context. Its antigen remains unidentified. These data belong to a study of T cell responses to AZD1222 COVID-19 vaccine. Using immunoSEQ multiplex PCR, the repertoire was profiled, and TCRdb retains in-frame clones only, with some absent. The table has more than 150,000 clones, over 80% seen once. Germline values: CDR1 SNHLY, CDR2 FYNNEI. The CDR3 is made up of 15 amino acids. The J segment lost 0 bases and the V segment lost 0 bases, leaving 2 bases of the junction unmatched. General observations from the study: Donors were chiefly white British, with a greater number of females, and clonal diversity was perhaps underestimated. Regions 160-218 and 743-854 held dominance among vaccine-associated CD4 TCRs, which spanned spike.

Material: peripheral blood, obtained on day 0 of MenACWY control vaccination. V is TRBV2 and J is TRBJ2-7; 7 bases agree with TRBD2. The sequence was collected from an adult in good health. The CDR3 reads CASSEAGGSSYEQYF. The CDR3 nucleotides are TGTGCCAGCAGTGAAGCGGGGGGGAGCTCCTACGAGCAGTACTTC.